This TCR beta chain was identified during a study of blood T cells in healthy people across ages. Aged roughly 6 to 90, donors were systemically healthy Caucasians from Russia. Peripheral blood samples of around 9.5 milliliters were drawn from each donor. A minimum of 5.5 micrograms of total RNA was extracted per sample. Alongside a J-beta primer mix, a sample-barcoded 5' primer served in a second PCR lasting about 7 to 11 cycles. Every cDNA molecule carried a tag from a template-switch adaptor bearing 12 random nucleotides. TCRdb independently ran MiXCR on the 5' RACE reads; one entry per CDR3 protein. Among about 640,000 distinct CDR3 sequences, around three fifths were seen once, and the ten largest hold 35% to 40%. This CDR3 has 17 amino acids. In germline, CDR1 is MNHEY, CDR2 SMNVEV (reference sequence). V lost 4 bases and J lost 7; bases outside the gene matches: 9.

The sample comprised blood. V gene TRBV27 combines with J gene TRBJ2-1; 14 bases map to TRBD2. The receptor was derived from a man in his 60s in good health. The CDR3 bases are TGTGCCAGCAGTTCCCGACTAGCGGGGGGGCTAGGAAATGAGCAGTTCTTC. Protein sequence: CASSSRLAGGLGNEQFF.